The T cell receptor (beta chain) described here comes from a study of regulatory T cells in long-lasting Graves disease. Study at large: Patients newly diagnosed with Graves' had been on antithyroid drugs for under 3 months.

Time point noted: newly diagnosed GD, antithyroid drugs for less than 3 months. There was RNA extracted from PBMCs, and the TCR library was made from it. Trimming pared 2 bases from V and 1 base from J, leaving 15 bases between. This CDR3 spans 16 amino acids. CDR1 and CDR2 (germline): SGHKS, YYEKEE (reference sequence). At least ten counts were recorded for this clonotype. Its antigen is unidentified. Study-level findings and limits: Favored gene segments in persistent disease were TRBV28, TRBJ1-2 and TRBJ2-5.

According to the study, TCR beta libraries were built with iRepertoire HTBI primers and CDR3-region Arm-PCR. One entry per CDR3 protein, called by TCRdb with MiXCR from the multiplex PCR reads. Among about 330,000 distinct CDR3 sequences listed, roughly 16% were seen once. This sample was also put to use in a study of T cells in Graves' hyperthyroidism and ophthalmopathy.

The rearrangement joins TRBV5-5 to TRBJ2-5; tentative D call: TRBD2 (6 bases). The sequence derives from a woman aged 18-35 years with Graves disease. The material sequenced was peripheral blood mononuclear cells (PBMCs), taken at new diagnosis, from a patient treated with antithyroid drugs. CDR3 bases: TGTGCCAGCAGCTTTCGTCGGGGGACCCTCCAAGAGACCCAGTACTTC. Translated: CASSFRRGTLQETQYF.